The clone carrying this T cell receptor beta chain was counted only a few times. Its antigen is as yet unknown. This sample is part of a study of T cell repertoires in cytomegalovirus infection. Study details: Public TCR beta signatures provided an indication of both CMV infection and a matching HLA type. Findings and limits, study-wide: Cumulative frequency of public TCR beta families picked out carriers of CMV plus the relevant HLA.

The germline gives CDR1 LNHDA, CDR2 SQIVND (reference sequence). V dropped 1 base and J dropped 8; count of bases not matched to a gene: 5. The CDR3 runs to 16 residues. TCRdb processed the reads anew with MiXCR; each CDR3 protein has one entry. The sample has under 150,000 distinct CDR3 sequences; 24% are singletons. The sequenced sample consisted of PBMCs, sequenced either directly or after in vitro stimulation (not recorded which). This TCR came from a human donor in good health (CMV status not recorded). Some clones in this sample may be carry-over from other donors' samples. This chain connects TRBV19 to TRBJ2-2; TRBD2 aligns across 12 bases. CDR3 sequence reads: CASSIGTSGISGELFF. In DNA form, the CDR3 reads TGTGCCAGTAGTATAGGGACTAGCGGGATTTCAGGGGAGCTGTTTTTT.